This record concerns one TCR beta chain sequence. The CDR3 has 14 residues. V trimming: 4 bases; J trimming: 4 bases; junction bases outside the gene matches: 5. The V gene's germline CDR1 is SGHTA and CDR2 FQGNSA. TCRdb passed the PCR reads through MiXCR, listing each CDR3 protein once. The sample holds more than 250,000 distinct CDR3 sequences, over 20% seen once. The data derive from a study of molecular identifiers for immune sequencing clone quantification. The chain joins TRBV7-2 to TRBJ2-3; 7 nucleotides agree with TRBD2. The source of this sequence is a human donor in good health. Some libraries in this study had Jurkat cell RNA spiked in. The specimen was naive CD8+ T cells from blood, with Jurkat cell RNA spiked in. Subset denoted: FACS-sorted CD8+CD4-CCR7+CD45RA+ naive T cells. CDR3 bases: TGTGCCAGCAGCTGGGCTAGCGGCCCAGATACGCAGTATTTT. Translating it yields CASSWASGPDTQYF.